These 22 T cell receptor beta chains originate from one sample sequenced in a study of blood T cell repertoires in COVID-19. Sequencing used immunoSEQ multiplex PCR; TCRdb keeps in-frame clones, though not all of them. The sample holds 300,000 to 350,000 clones; 75% to 95% are singletons and the top ten take roughly 6.8%. Source material: peripheral blood. These TCRs come from a woman in her thirties with COVID-19, enrolled during active disease.

This clone was recorded once. The chain combines TRBV7-6 with TRBJ2-3, with no clear D. Trimming took off 6 bases at V and 3 bases at J, with 7 bases between the two ends. From germline, CDR1 is SGHVS and CDR2 FNYEAQ. CDR3 size: 12 residues. This chain's CDR3 is CASRGKTDTQYF. As DNA, the CDR3 is TGTGCCAGCAGGGGCAAGACAGATACGCAGTATTTT. Combining the CDR3 with reference TRBV7-6 and TRBJ2-3 gives the whole variable domain GAGVSQSPRYKVTKRGQDVALRCDPISGHVSLYWYRQALGQGPEFLTYFNYEAQQDKSGLPNDRFSAERPEGSISTLTIQRTEQRDSAMYRCASRGKTDTQYFGPGTRLTVL.

J is TRBJ2-7 and V is TRBV23-1, with 8 bases matching TRBD1. TRBV23-1 is sorted into the ORF group, with uncertain function. The CDR3 has 13 amino acids. J lost 3 bases, V lost 10 bases, and 8 bases had no gene match. The CDR3 is CAKVRDRYYEQYF. The DNA of the CDR3 is TGCGCCAAGGTCCGGGACAGGTACTACGAGCAGTACTTC.

The chain uses TRBV13 and TRBJ1-5, with D possibly TRBD1 on 5 matching bases. The CDR3 is 15 amino acids. Germline values: CDR1 PRHDT, CDR2 FYEKMQ (reference sequence). V was pared by 4 bases and J by 6 bases, with 16 bases between. The CDR3 protein is CASSWGIRGGQPQHF. CDR3 in DNA: TGTGCCAGCAGCTGGGGCATCAGAGGTGGTCAGCCCCAGCATTTT.

This chain uses TRBV4-2 with TRBJ1-2, with D perhaps TRBD1 (6 bases). With 1 base removed from V and 4 bases from J, the gap between germline ends came to 13 bases. The CDR3 sequence is 15 residues long. The germline V gene encodes CDR1 LGHNA and CDR2 YNFKEQ. CDR3 in DNA: TGTGCCAGCAGCCAAGTTTCCGCGACAGGCTATGGCTACACCTTC. Translated, it gives CASSQVSATGYGYTF.

The rearrangement uses TRBV28 and TRBJ1-3; 8 positions match TRBD1. Looked up from germline, CDR1 is MDHEN and CDR2 is SYDVKM. V shed 4 bases, J shed 1 base, and the junction held 6 bases outside the gene matches. CDR3 length: 16 amino acids. The CDR3 DNA sequence: TGTGCCAGCAGTTCCAACAGGGGGAGATCTGGAAACACCATATATTTT. It translates to CASSSNRGRSGNTIYF.

The CDR3 spells CASSPAGSYEQYF. The CDR3 region has the DNA TGTGCCAGCAGCCCCGCGGGGTCCTACGAGCAGTACTTC. The chain uses TRBV6-5 and TRBJ2-7, with a possible D match to TRBD2 (6 bases). Trimming took off 6 bases at V and 1 base at J, with 10 bases between the two ends. CDR1 and CDR2 (germline): MNHEY, SVGAGI. The CDR3 sequence is 13 residues long.

This clone was counted once. This rearrangement joins TRBV5-1 to TRBJ2-7; 7 bases align to TRBD1. The J segment lost 7 bases and the V segment lost 4 bases, leaving 11 bases of the junction unmatched. This CDR3 spans 14 amino acids. Germline values: CDR1 SGHRS, CDR2 YFSETQ. The CDR3 nucleotides read TGCGCCAGCAGCGGCTCACAGGGGAGAGGGGAGCAGTACTTC. Its translation: CASSGSQGRGEQYF. Filled out from reference TRBV5-1 and TRBJ2-7, the complete variable domain reads KAGVTQTPRYLIKTRGQQVTLSCSPISGHRSVSWYQQTPGQGLQFLFEYFSETQRNKGNFPGRFSGRQFSNSRSEMNVSTLELGDSALYLCASSGSQGRGEQYFGPGTRLTVT.

The gene calls are TRBV9 and TRBJ2-7; maybe TRBD2 (5 bases). With 0 bases removed from V and 7 bases from J, the gap between germline ends came to 17 bases. The CDR3 runs to 15 residues. Germline lookup yields CDR1 SGDLS and CDR2 YYNGEE. CDR3 sequence reads: CASSVAAGPPSEQYF. CDR3 nucleotides: TGTGCCAGCAGCGTAGCTGCGGGCCCCCCATCTGAGCAGTACTTC.

The chain joins TRBV9 to TRBJ2-7; D possibly corresponds to TRBD2 (5 bases). With 3 bases removed from V and 4 bases from J, the gap between germline ends came to 14 bases. CDR1 is SGDLS, CDR2 YYNGEE, per germline. CDR3 length: 14 residues. The CDR3 here is CASSAPGGSYEQYF. The CDR3, as DNA: TGTGCCAGCAGCGCTCCAGGTGGGAGTTACGAGCAGTACTTC.

The chain carries TRBV6-5 and TRBJ1-1; a possible D gene is TRBD1 (6 bases). Trimming shortened V by 7 bases and J by 1 base, and 10 bases separated the two germline ends. Germline V lookup: CDR1 MNHEY, CDR2 SVGAGI. This CDR3 region has 13 residues. The CDR3 here is CASTGHPNTEAFF. CDR3 nucleotides: TGTGCCAGCACGGGACACCCGAACACTGAAGCTTTCTTT.

The V call is TRBV5-1, the J call TRBJ2-1; TRBD1 matches at 8 bases. The CDR3 runs to 14 residues. Germline values: CDR1 SGHRS, CDR2 YFSETQ. With V trimmed by 3 bases and J by 6 bases, 5 bases remained unmatched. The CDR3 coding sequence is TGCGCCAGCAGCTCACAGGGGGAAGGCAATGAGCAGTTCTTC. Protein sequence: CASSSQGEGNEQFF.

In nucleotides, the CDR3 is TGTGCCAGCAGTTCTTCAGGGGGAAATGAAAAACTGTTTTTT. Encoded protein: CASSSSGGNEKLFF. This chain joins TRBV28 and TRBJ1-4; 7 bases match TRBD1. CDR3 length equals 14 residues. The V and J ends lost 4 bases and 5 bases, in that order; junction bases with no gene match: 4. CDR1 is MDHEN and CDR2 is SYDVKM in the germline V gene.

CDR3 amino acids: CASSQGQGALAYNEQFF. CDR3 coding DNA: TGCGCCAGCAGCCAGGGACAGGGGGCCCTCGCCTACAATGAGCAGTTCTTC. V and J are TRBV4-1 and TRBJ2-1; TRBD1 matches 12 bases. V trimming: 3 bases; J trimming: 2 bases; junction bases outside the gene matches: 5. Per the germline V gene, CDR1 is MGHRA and CDR2 is YSYEKL. This CDR3 has 17 amino acids.

This chain links TRBV28 with TRBJ2-7, with TRBD1 matching over 8 bases. Germline-derived CDR1 and CDR2 are MDHEN and SYDVKM. The ends lost 1 base at V and 3 bases at J; junction bases unmatched: 5. This CDR3 contains 15 residues. The DNA for the CDR3 is TGTGCCAGCAGTTTATACGGACAGGGCAACTACGAGCAGTACTTC. This translates into CASSLYGQGNYEQYF.

This chain connects TRBV5-4 to TRBJ1-3; D gene unclear. There are 13 residues in the CDR3. Germline values: CDR1 SGHNT, CDR2 YYREEE (reference sequence). V was cut by 5 bases and J by 0 bases, with 6 bases left in between. The CDR3 here is CASREVSGNTIYF. DNA for the CDR3: TGTGCCAGCAGGGAGGTCTCTGGAAACACCATATATTTT. The full variable domain, rest sourced from reference TRBV5-4 and TRBJ1-3, is ETGVTQSPTHLIKTRGQQVTLRCSSQSGHNTVSWYQQALGQGPQFIFQYYREEENGRGNFPPRFSGLQFPNYSSELNVNALELDDSALYLCASREVSGNTIYFGEGSWLTVV.

Only a few counts were recorded for this clone. V and J are TRBV7-2 and TRBJ2-3, with a tentative D call TRBD2 (5 bases). There are 14 residues in the CDR3. CDR1 is SGHTA, CDR2 FQGNSA, per germline. With 1 base removed from V and 2 bases from J, the gap between germline ends came to 7 bases. The CDR3 region has the DNA TGTGCCAGCAGCTTAGTGGGAGCCACAGATACGCAGTATTTT. Encoded protein: CASSLVGATDTQYF.

The CDR3 DNA sequence: TGCGCCAGCAGCTGGGATGGGGGACAGGGTAATGGCTACACCTTC. Its translation is CASSWDGGQGNGYTF. The rearrangement links TRBV5-1 to TRBJ1-2, with 9 nucleotides matching TRBD1. The CDR3 has 15 residues. The J segment lost 6 bases and the V segment lost 3 bases, leaving 9 bases of the junction unmatched. Germline CDR1 reads SGHRS; CDR2 reads YFSETQ.

This sequence joins TRBV29-1 and TRBJ1-4, with TRBD1 matching over 8 bases. The CDR3 loop spans 13 amino acids. The germline CDR1 and CDR2 sequences are SQVTM and ANQGSEA. The trim removed 5 bases at V and 8 bases at J, leaving 7 bases unmatched. CDR3 sequence (DNA): TGCAGCGTTATCGGACAGGGACGGGAAAAACTGTTTTTT. Amino acid sequence: CSVIGQGREKLFF.

This chain joins TRBV10-3 and TRBJ1-6; 9 positions match TRBD1. The CDR3 contains 14 residues. The J segment lost 7 bases and the V segment lost 8 bases, leaving 6 bases of the junction unmatched. Germline V gene lookup returns CDR1 ENHRY and CDR2 SYGVKD. CDR3 DNA: TGTGCCATCGCCGGGACAGGGACGAATTCACCCCTCCACTTT. Translating it yields CAIAGTGTNSPLHF.

This clone was seen once. The genes are TRBV5-1 and TRBJ2-3, with D perhaps matching TRBD2 (6 bases). The CDR3 runs to 15 residues. V was cut by 5 bases and J by 0 bases, with 13 bases left in between. Germline values: CDR1 SGHRS, CDR2 YFSETQ. The CDR3 sequence: CASSGGTTSTDTQYF. In DNA, the CDR3 is TGCGCCAGCAGTGGCGGGACGACTAGCACAGATACGCAGTATTTT.

The rearrangement links TRBV18 to TRBJ2-1; 7 nucleotides agree with TRBD1. Germline V gives CDR1 KGHSH, CDR2 LQKENI. This CDR3 contains 14 residues. The junction had 7 bases not matched to a gene; V was cut back by 4 bases and J by 7 bases. The chain's CDR3 is CASSLSTGHNEQFF. Written as DNA, the CDR3 is TGTGCCAGCTCACTCTCGACAGGGCATAATGAGCAGTTCTTC.

V and J are TRBV5-4 and TRBJ1-1; 8 bases line up with TRBD1. In germline, CDR1 is SGHNT, CDR2 YYREEE (reference sequence). The length of the CDR3 is 15 residues. Losses at the gene ends were 3 bases for V and 3 bases for J; bases not matched to a gene: 7. CDR3 nucleotide sequence: TGTGCCAGCAGCTCGAGACAGGGGTTTGACACTGAAGCTTTCTTT. It specifies CASSSRQGFDTEAFF.